These 18 T cell receptor beta chains were sequenced from one sample in a study of OX40 agonist ivuxolimab in advanced cancers. The protocol was immunoSEQ multiplex PCR, while the TCRdb copy is restricted to in-frame clones and leaves out a portion. The data contain around 64,000 clones, 80% of them singletons. The material sequenced was CD4+ or CD8+ T cells sorted from blood, taken in a trial of the OX40 agonist ivuxolimab. These receptors were obtained from an adult with an advanced solid tumor such as melanoma, head and neck, liver or kidney cancer.

This chain links TRBV15 with TRBJ2-4; unclear D gene. V dropped 6 bases and J dropped 6 bases, with 15 bases sitting between them. The CDR3 loop spans 14 amino acids. Germline V lookup: CDR1 LNHNV, CDR2 YYDKDF (reference sequence). Here the CDR3 DNA reads TGTGCCACCAGTCTAGGCATAACCTCAAACATTCAGTACTTC. This codes for CATSLGITSNIQYF.

The chain uses TRBV4-2 and TRBJ2-1; D may be TRBD1 (6 bases). Trimming cost V 0 bases and J 7 bases, with 16 bases left between them. CDR3 length: 16 residues. Germline CDR1 LGHNA, CDR2 YNFKEQ. DNA of the CDR3: TGTGCCAGCAGCCAAGAGGGGCAGGGGCTGCGGAATGAGCAGTTCTTC. It is translated as CASSQEGQGLRNEQFF.

The V gene is TRBV5-6, the J gene TRBJ1-1; no clear D. CDR1 is SGHDT, CDR2 YYEEEE, per germline. The CDR3 has 14 amino acids. V lost 0 bases to trimming and J lost 1 base, with 7 bases between them. In DNA, the CDR3 is TGTGCCAGCAGCTTGGTTGTAGGGAACACTGAAGCTTTCTTT. Amino acids: CASSLVVGNTEAFF.

This chain links TRBV30 with TRBJ2-5; weak D call: TRBD1 (7 bases). Trimming removed 3 bases from V and 5 bases from J, with 28 bases in between. Germline CDR1 GTSNPN, CDR2 SVGIG (reference sequence). The CDR3 is 18 residues long. CDR3 DNA sequence: TGTGCCTGGAGGGACTACTTAAACAGGGGACGTGACGGGGAGACCCAGTACTTC. This encodes CAWRDYLNRGRDGETQYF.

A single count supports this clone. This chain connects TRBV5-1 to TRBJ1-1; 7 positions match TRBD1. Trimming cost V 7 bases and J 2 bases; bases outside gene matches: 8. Germline CDR1 and CDR2: SGHRS and YFSETQ. The CDR3 covers 14 residues. Written as DNA, the CDR3 is TGCGCCAGCTCCAGGGGGGAAAAAAACACTGAAGCTTTCTTT. This sequence encodes CASSRGEKNTEAFF.

This clone turned up a few times. This sequence joins TRBV6-5 and TRBJ2-7; TRBD2 agrees at 10 bases. The CDR3 has 14 amino acids. Unmatched junction bases numbered 6, after V lost 5 bases and J lost 5 bases. Germline CDR1 and CDR2: MNHEY and SVGAGI. CDR3 region: CASSPLAGDDEQYF. In DNA form, the CDR3 reads TGTGCCAGCAGTCCTCTAGCGGGGGACGACGAGCAGTACTTC.

This chain joins TRBV6-1 and TRBJ2-3, with a possible D match to TRBD2 (6 bases). The germline V and J ends were trimmed by 7 bases and 2 bases, with 10 bases remaining between them. CDR1 is MNHNS, CDR2 SASEGT, per germline. The CDR3 totals 13 residues. The DNA of the CDR3 is TGTGCCAGCAAGGAGGGGATCACAGATACGCAGTATTTT. It codes for CASKEGITDTQYF.

The chain uses TRBV5-1 and TRBJ2-3; 9 nucleotides agree with TRBD1. The CDR3 covers 15 residues. V lost 5 bases, J lost 6 bases, and 10 bases stayed unmatched. Germline loops: CDR1 SGHRS, CDR2 YFSETQ. The CDR3 protein is CASRTGQGISDTQYF. Written as DNA, the CDR3 is TGCGCCAGCAGGACCGGACAGGGGATATCCGATACGCAGTATTTT.

The J gene is TRBJ2-7, the V gene TRBV5-1, with no clear D. Germline V gene sequence: CDR1 SGHRS, CDR2 YFSETQ. CDR3 length: 13 residues. Trimming shortened V by 0 bases and J by 0 bases, and 4 bases separated the two germline ends. The CDR3 sequence is CASSLEGSYEQYF. CDR3 nucleotide sequence: TGCGCCAGCAGCTTGGAGGGCTCCTACGAGCAGTACTTC.

This clone was seen only once. CDR3 protein: CATRPSLASYEQYF. The CDR3 DNA reads as TGTGCCACCCGTCCGTCGCTGGCCTCCTACGAGCAGTACTTC. The J gene is TRBJ2-7, the V gene TRBV6-5; D remains ambiguous. CDR1 and CDR2 (germline): MNHEY, SVGAGI. The CDR3 is 14 residues long. V was shortened by 10 bases and J by 0 bases, with 16 bases between the two germline ends.

This sequence joins TRBV21-1 and TRBJ2-1; the listed D gene, TRBD1, was not tested against the DNA. TRBV21-1 is labeled a pseudogene. This CDR3 comprises 13 residues. Written as DNA, the CDR3 is TGTGCCAGCGGACAGGGGGTGAACAATGAGCAGTTCTTC. It encodes CASGQGVNNEQFF.

The gene calls are TRBV29-1 and TRBJ1-2, with unresolved D. Germline CDR1 is SQVTM and CDR2 is ANQGSEA. Deletions cut 4 bases from V and 0 bases from J, with 12 bases between. CDR3 length: 14 residues. The CDR3 here is CSVVAVQANYGYTF. The CDR3 DNA is TGCAGCGTTGTCGCGGTTCAGGCTAACTATGGCTACACCTTC.

This clone has just one count. The chain has TRBV6-4 and TRBJ1-5, with D perhaps matching TRBD1 (5 bases). Trimming removed 4 bases from V and 5 bases from J, with 30 bases in between. The CDR3 length is 20 residues. Germline values: CDR1 MRHNA, CDR2 SNTAGT. The CDR3 sequence is CASSGLDGGEDHIDDQPQHF. The CDR3 DNA is TGTGCCAGCAGTGGTCTAGATGGGGGGGAAGATCATATAGATGATCAGCCCCAGCATTTT.

The chain uses TRBV6-6 and TRBJ1-6, with D possibly being TRBD1 (5 bases). The CDR3 spans 14 residues. Trimming cost V 11 bases and J 0 bases, with 11 bases left between them. Germline V gene data show CDR1 as MNHNY and CDR2 as SVGAGI (reference sequence). CDR3 residues: CAGGTSSYNSPLHF. Here the CDR3 DNA reads TGTGCCGGCGGGACTAGCTCCTATAATTCACCCCTCCACTTT.

J is TRBJ2-3 and V is TRBV7-9; the match to TRBD2 covers 10 bases. The trim removed 1 base at V and 2 bases at J, leaving 6 bases unmatched. Germline V gene lookup returns CDR1 SEHNR and CDR2 FQNEAQ (reference sequence). This CDR3 comprises 17 residues. The CDR3 reads CASSLGIAGGFTDTQYF. Written as DNA, the CDR3 is TGTGCCAGCAGCTTAGGGATAGCGGGGGGCTTCACAGATACGCAGTATTTT.

The chain recombines TRBV4-3 with TRBJ2-3, with 13 nucleotides matching TRBD2. The J segment lost 8 bases and the V segment lost 0 bases, leaving 8 bases of the junction unmatched. Germline CDR1 LGHNA, CDR2 YSLEER. This CDR3 spans 17 amino acids. CDR3 in amino acids: CASSQDNLRTSGGTQYF. The CDR3 DNA sequence: TGCGCCAGCAGCCAAGATAATCTTAGGACTAGCGGGGGTACGCAGTATTTT.

A note on this clone: One end of the junction does not line up with germline, which may come from a read error. The gene calls are TRBV6-1 and TRBJ1-2, with D possibly TRBD1 on 6 matching bases. This CDR3 contains 11 residues. Germline CDR1 and CDR2: MNHNS and SASEGT. CDR3 region: CASSPSGGNSF. The CDR3 region has the DNA TGTGCCAGCAGCCCATCGGGGGGCAATTCTTTC.

In its sample, this clone was seen once. The chain couples TRBV19 to TRBJ1-4; TRBD1 matches 7 bases. After removal of 6 bases from V and 6 bases from J, the junction contained 4 bases not matched to a gene. Germline assignment: CDR1 LNHDA and CDR2 SQIVND (reference sequence). CDR3 length: 13 residues. DNA of the CDR3: TGTGCCAGTAGAACAGGGGTTCATGAAAAACTGTTTTTT. This gives the protein CASRTGVHEKLFF.